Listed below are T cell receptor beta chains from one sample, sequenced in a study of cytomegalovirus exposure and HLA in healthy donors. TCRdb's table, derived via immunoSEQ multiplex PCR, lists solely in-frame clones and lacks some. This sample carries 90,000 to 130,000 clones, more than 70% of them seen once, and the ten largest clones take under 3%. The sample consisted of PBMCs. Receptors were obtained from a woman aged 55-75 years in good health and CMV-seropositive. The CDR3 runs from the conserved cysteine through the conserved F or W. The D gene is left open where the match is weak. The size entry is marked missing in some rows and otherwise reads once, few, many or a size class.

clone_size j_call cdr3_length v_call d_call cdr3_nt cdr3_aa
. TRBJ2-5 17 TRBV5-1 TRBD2 TGCGCCAGCAGCTTGGTACTAGCGGGAGTTTCGCAAGAGACCCAGTACTTC CASSLVLAGVSQETQYF
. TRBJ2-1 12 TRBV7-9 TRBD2 TGTTCCAGCAGTCCTCGGACTAGCGGGCAGTTCTTC CSSSPRTSGQFF
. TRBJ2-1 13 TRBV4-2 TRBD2 TGTGCCAGCAGGAGCGGGATCTACAATGAGCAGTTCTTC CASRSGIYNEQFF
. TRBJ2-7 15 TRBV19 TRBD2 TGTGCCAGTAGTACCGGACTAGCGGGGGGTCGGGAGCAGTACTTC CASSTGLAGGREQYF
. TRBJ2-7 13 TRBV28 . TGTGCCACCCACCGGGACACCGCCTACGAGCAGTACTTC CATHRDTAYEQYF
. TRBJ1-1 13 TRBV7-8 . TGTGCCAGCAGCTTAGTCCGGGACACTGAAGCTTTCTTT CASSLVRDTEAFF
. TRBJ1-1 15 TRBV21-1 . TGTGCCAGCAGCGCCCCGGGACAGGGCCCCTTTGAAGCTTTCTTT CASSAPGQGPFEAFF
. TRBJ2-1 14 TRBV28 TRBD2 TGTGCCAGCAGAACCCCGGGACTAACAAACGAGCAGTTCTTC CASRTPGLTNEQFF
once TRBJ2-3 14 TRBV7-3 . TGTGCCAGCAGCCAGAAGTTTGGCACAGATACGCAGTATTTT CASSQKFGTDTQYF
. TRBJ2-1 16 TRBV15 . TGTGCCACCAGCAGAGATATGAGCGTATCCTACAATGAGCAGTTCTTC CATSRDMSVSYNEQFF
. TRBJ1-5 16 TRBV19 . TGTGCCAGTAGTATGGTGGGGAGAAGGGCCAATCAGCCCCAGCATTTT CASSMVGRRANQPQHF
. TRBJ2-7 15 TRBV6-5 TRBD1 TGTGCCAGCAGTTACTCTATTGCAGGGGGTAACGAGCAGTACTTC CASSYSIAGGNEQYF
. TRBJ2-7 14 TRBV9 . TGTGCCAGCAGCGCCGACAGATTCTCCTACGAGCAGTACTTC CASSADRFSYEQYF
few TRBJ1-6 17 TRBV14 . TGTGCCAGCAGCGGCTCGGGTCCGAGCTCCTATAATTCACCCCTCCACTTT CASSGSGPSSYNSPLHF
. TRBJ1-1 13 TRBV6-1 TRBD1 TGTGCCAGCAGGGAGGGACAGGACGCTGAAGCTTTCTTT CASREGQDAEAFF
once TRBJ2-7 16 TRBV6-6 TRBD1 TGTGCCAGCAGTTACCCCTCCGGGACAGGGCTTCAGGAGCAGTACTTC CASSYPSGTGLQEQYF
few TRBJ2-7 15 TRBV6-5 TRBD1 TGTGCCAGCAGTTTAATGGGACAGGGAAGCTCAGAGCAGTACTTC CASSLMGQGSSEQYF
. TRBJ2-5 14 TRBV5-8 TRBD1 TGTGCCAGCAGCCGGGGACAGGGCCAAGAGACCCAGTACTTC CASSRGQGQETQYF
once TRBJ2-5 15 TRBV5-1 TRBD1 TGCGCCAGCAGCTTGAGTCAGGGGGCAGGGGAGACCCAGTACTTC CASSLSQGAGETQYF
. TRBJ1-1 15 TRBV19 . TGTGCCAGTAGTATGAGTTTGGGGGCTGGCACTGAAGCTTTCTTT CASSMSLGAGTEAFF
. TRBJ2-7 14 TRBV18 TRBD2 TGTGCCAGCCCACCATCGGCGGGGGACTACGAGCAGTACTTC CASPPSAGDYEQYF